The 10 T cell receptor beta chains presented below share a single source sample, sequenced in a study of T-cell memory formation after mild COVID-19 (dated by TCRdb to about 2021). The library was obtained by 5' RACE. These reads were obtained on an Illumina NovaSeq 6000. Starting from the raw public reads, TCRdb applied fastp trimming at Q25, assembled clones with MiXCR and retained in-frame beta chains. Every distinct CDR3 protein forms one entry, paired with its most common genes and DNA. The table for this sample lists 290,000 or so distinct CDR3 sequences; 15% to 20% of them were counted only once. Jointly, the top ten make up about 21% of the sample. The source material was PBMCs or a T cell subset sorted from them (not recorded which). All receptors come from a young man who had mild COVID-19 (a few samples of this study predate the infection). The sample titles of this study are shuffled in the database, so cell type and time point are left out; the donor was told from shared clones.

The V and J genes are TRBV4-2 and TRBJ2-5; TRBD1 matches at 9 bases. Per germline, CDR1 LGHNA and CDR2 YNFKEQ. CDR3 size: 20 residues. V was pared by 4 bases and J by 5 bases, with 23 bases of the junction left unmatched. The CDR3 DNA follows: TGTGCCAGCAGCCGCCAAGGCGGTACGAAAACAGGGGGCTTTGTGGAGACCCAGTACTTC. Amino acid sequence: CASSRQGGTKTGGFVETQYF.

This clonotype was counted only a few times. V and J are TRBV28 and TRBJ1-6; D might be TRBD1 (5 bases). Germline CDR1 is MDHEN and CDR2 is SYDVKM. The length of the CDR3 is 14 residues. V lost 3 bases and J lost 9, with 12 bases in between. This CDR3 reads CASSFVRDFSPLHF. In nucleotides, the CDR3 is TGTGCCAGCAGTTTTGTCAGGGATTTTTCACCCCTCCACTTT.

J is TRBJ1-5 and V is TRBV4-3; no reliable D call. V lost 1 base and J 4 bases, leaving 8 bases between the germline ends. CDR1 and CDR2 from the germline V gene are LGHNA and YSLEER. CDR3 length equals 14 residues. CDR3 residues: CASSQVASNQPQHF. The CDR3 region has the DNA TGCGCCAGCAGCCAAGTGGCAAGTAATCAGCCCCAGCATTTT.

This chain links TRBV12-3 or TRBV12-4 with TRBJ2-3; 8 nucleotides agree with TRBD2. The CDR3 loop spans 15 amino acids. Germline trimming cut 1 base from V and 8 bases from J; bases unmatched to any gene: 8. The CDR3 here is CASSLVPGGPVTQYF. The DNA of the CDR3 is TGTGCCAGCAGTTTAGTTCCGGGGGGGCCGGTTACGCAGTATTTT.

This sequence joins TRBV5-1 and TRBJ2-7, with a tentative D call TRBD2 (6 bases). This CDR3 comprises 15 residues. Between the trimmed V and J ends, which lost 3 bases and 0 bases, there was a span of 13 bases. In germline, CDR1 is SGHRS, CDR2 YFSETQ. Here the CDR3 DNA reads TGCGCCAGCAGCTCGGGACTCTGGAGCTCCTACGAGCAGTACTTC. Translating it yields CASSSGLWSSYEQYF.

This clonotype showed up just a few times. CDR3 amino acids: CASSRARDRGELGTEAFF. The CDR3 bases are TGCGCCAGCAGCCGGGCCCGGGACAGGGGAGAGTTGGGCACTGAAGCTTTCTTT. The genes are TRBV5-1 and TRBJ1-1; 10 bases map to TRBD1. Germline V CDR1 and CDR2: SGHRS, YFSETQ. CDR3 length: 18 residues. The junction had 16 bases not matched to a gene; V was cut back by 4 bases and J by 4 bases.

CDR3 DNA sequence: TGTGCCAGCAGCGCCCTTAACTCCCAGGGATGGATGGACACTGAAGCTTTCTTT. It yields the protein CASSALNSQGWMDTEAFF. V and J are TRBV9 and TRBJ1-1; TRBD1 might be the D (5 bases). V lost 3 bases and J lost 3, with 24 bases in between. This CDR3 region has 18 residues. The germline CDR1 and CDR2 sequences are SGDLS and YYNGEE.

This chain uses TRBV5-6 with TRBJ2-5; the match to TRBD2 covers 8 bases. The V gene's germline CDR1 is SGHDT and CDR2 YYEEEE. The CDR3 runs to 14 residues. J gave up 9 bases and V 7 bases, and 14 bases lay outside the gene matches. In DNA form, the CDR3 reads TGTGCCAGCCGGGCTAGCGGGTCCCCGCGGGCCCAGTACTTC. Residues: CASRASGSPRAQYF. Together with reference TRBV5-6 and TRBJ2-5, the CDR3 gives the full variable domain: DAGVTQSPTHLIKTRGQQVTLRCSPKSGHDTVSWYQQALGQGPQFIFQYYEEEERQRGNFPDRFSGHQFPNYSSELNVNALLLGDSALYLCASRASGSPRAQYFGPGTRLLVL.

The rearrangement uses TRBV15 and TRBJ2-5; D is possibly TRBD2 (5 bases). The germline gives CDR1 LNHNV, CDR2 YYDKDF (reference sequence). Trimming pared 1 base from V and 2 bases from J, leaving 8 bases between. This CDR3 is built from 14 residues. CDR3 amino acids: CATSRALEQETQYF. The CDR3 DNA is TGTGCCACCAGCAGAGCACTAGAACAAGAGACCCAGTACTTC.

This CDR3 is CASSQDGSNSPLHF. The CDR3 DNA reads TGCGCCAGCAGCCAAGACGGAAGTAATTCACCCCTCCACTTT. The gene calls are TRBV4-1 and TRBJ1-6; D unclear. Germline V gene data show CDR1 as MGHRA and CDR2 as YSYEKL. V lost 0 bases, J lost 6 bases, and 6 bases lay in between. CDR3 length equals 14 residues.